One and the same sample provided the 9 T cell receptor beta chains below, sequenced in a study of a mutant IDH1 vaccine in newly diagnosed glioma. Sequenced by immunoSEQ multiplex PCR; TCRdb stores in-frame clones only, minus some. The sample lists 35,000 to 45,000 clones; 80% to 95% were seen once. These receptors have no known antigen. Time point specified: week 5, during vaccination. Topical imiquimod accompanied each vaccine dose, which consisted of 300 ug of mutant IDH1 20-mer peptide. The sample here was PBMCs, taken from a glioma patient whose treatment included an IDH1 peptide vaccine. These receptors all come from a man in his fifties with glioma.

The CDR3 loop is CASSLGGRGALNEKLFF. CDR3 DNA: TGTGCCAGCAGCTTAGGTGGCAGGGGAGCACTAAATGAAAAACTGTTTTTT. V usage is TRBV7-9 and J usage is TRBJ1-4; D is perhaps TRBD1 (6 bases). The CDR3 totals 17 residues. The V gene lost 1 base and the J gene lost 5 bases, with 17 bases spanning the gap. The germline CDR1 and CDR2 sequences are SEHNR and FQNEAQ (reference sequence).

The V gene is TRBV4-2, the J gene TRBJ2-1; D is unresolved. The CDR3 has 15 residues. Trimming pared 6 bases from V and 7 bases from J, leaving 19 bases between. The germline CDR1 and CDR2 sequences are LGHNA and YNFKEQ. DNA of the CDR3: TGTGCCAGCAGGCCAAGTGGATCAGAAAGTAATGAGCAGTTCTTC. Protein: CASRPSGSESNEQFF.

J is TRBJ2-5 and V is TRBV9, with D unclear. The CDR3 consists of 14 residues. The V and J ends lost 0 bases and 1 base respectively, with 7 bases between them. The germline V gene has CDR1 SGDLS and CDR2 YYNGEE. CDR3 region: CASSVASVQETQYF. CDR3 DNA: TGTGCCAGCAGCGTAGCTTCAGTCCAAGAGACCCAGTACTTC.

The rearrangement joins TRBV9 to TRBJ1-1; 7 nucleotides line up with TRBD1. The trim removed 3 bases at V and 10 bases at J, leaving 12 bases unmatched. CDR3 length equals 14 residues. The germline V gene has CDR1 SGDLS and CDR2 YYNGEE. The CDR3 sequence: CASSATRGDSRAFF. As DNA, the CDR3 is TGTGCCAGCAGCGCCACCAGAGGGGACAGCCGAGCTTTCTTT.

The chain carries TRBV2 and TRBJ2-2, with TRBD1 matching over 9 bases. This CDR3 region has 15 residues. Germline V gene lookup returns CDR1 SNHLY and CDR2 FYNNEI. Losses at the gene ends were 6 bases for V and 5 bases for J; bases not matched to a gene: 7. CDR3 region: CASSLGQGRTGELFF. In DNA, the CDR3 is TGTGCCAGCAGCCTCGGACAGGGGCGGACCGGGGAGCTGTTTTTT.

The chain couples TRBV25-1 to TRBJ1-2; a possible D gene is TRBD1 (5 bases). CDR1 and CDR2 from the germline V gene are MGHDK and SYGVNS. CDR3 size: 14 residues. V dropped 1 base and J dropped 5 bases, with 11 bases sitting between them. The CDR3 here is CASSEFGREYGYTF. The CDR3 DNA reads TGTGCCAGCAGTGAATTCGGCAGGGAGTATGGCTACACCTTC.

The chain is built from TRBV9 and TRBJ2-1; the D gene could be TRBD1 or TRBD2 (5 bases each). CDR1 is SGDLS and CDR2 is YYNGEE in the germline V gene. CDR3 length: 12 amino acids. V lost 5 bases, J lost 9 bases, and 12 bases lay in between. Here the CDR3 DNA reads TGTGCCAGCAGTGGGGGATCTATTGAGCAGTTCTTC. Translated, it gives CASSGGSIEQFF.

The chain uses TRBV11-2 and TRBJ2-2; tentative D call: TRBD1 (6 bases). The germline V gene encodes CDR1 SGHAT and CDR2 FQNNGV. The V gene lost 1 base and the J gene lost 7 bases, with 13 bases spanning the gap. The CDR3 is made up of 15 amino acids. The CDR3 protein is CASSLAPQGVGELFF. CDR3 coding DNA: TGTGCCAGCAGCTTAGCTCCACAGGGAGTCGGGGAGCTGTTTTTT.

This chain connects TRBV5-1 to TRBJ2-1, with D possibly being TRBD2 (6 bases). Trimming cost V 1 base and J 4 bases, with 9 bases left between them. The V gene's germline CDR1 is SGHRS and CDR2 YFSETQ. CDR3 size: 14 residues. The CDR3 sequence: CASSLTGEYNEQFF. CDR3 nucleotides: TGCGCCAGCAGCTTGACGGGAGAGTACAATGAGCAGTTCTTC.